This record concerns one T cell receptor (beta chain) sequence. Its matching antigen is unknown. Adjacent lung samples, free of atypia, were obtained at least 2 cm from the tumor margin. The data were taken from a study of T cells in localized non-small cell lung cancer. Overall study results and limits: Adjacent uninvolved lung tissue had the highest T cell clonality, exceeding tumor. Turning up in adjacent lung were a median 57 of the top 100 tumor clones.

V lost 2 bases, J lost 5 bases, and 12 bases lay in between. Germline V gene data show CDR1 as SGHNT and CDR2 as YENEEA. The length of the CDR3 is 14 residues. Assay: immunoSEQ multiplex PCR; the TCRdb copy retains only in-frame clones and omits some. The data contain about 2,200 clones, 15% to 20% of them singletons. The sample was normal lung tissue next to the tumor, taken before any cancer treatment. The chain carries TRBV11-3 and TRBJ2-5; D gene uncertain. This sequence was found in a man between 40 and 75 years old with stage I squamous cell lung carcinoma. The chain's CDR3 is CASSLRFNWETQYF. CDR3 coding DNA: TGTGCCAGCAGCTTACGATTCAACTGGGAGACCCAGTACTTC.